These 21 T cell receptor beta chains came from one sample sequenced in a study of graft-versus-host responses after intestinal transplantation. The repertoire was sequenced with immunoSEQ multiplex PCR; TCRdb's copy has only in-frame clones and lacks some. The sample lists about 86,000 clones; about 87% were seen once. Their antigens remain unidentified. This specimen was unstimulated CD4+ T cells sorted from spleen or lymph node cells, taken before transplant. The receptors here all came from a human donor who was the organ donor for an intestinal transplant.

The V gene is TRBV29-1, the J gene TRBJ2-2, with 7 bases identical to TRBD1. The germline CDR1 and CDR2 sequences are SQVTM and ANQGSEA. Trimming cost V 4 bases and J 7 bases; bases outside gene matches: 6. CDR3 length: 13 amino acids. CDR3 DNA: TGCAGCGTTGCACAGGGGTTTTACGGGGAGCTGTTTTTT. It yields the protein CSVAQGFYGELFF.

The rearrangement joins TRBV9 to TRBJ2-3, with 7 bases identical to TRBD2. After removal of 3 bases from V and 1 base from J, the junction contained 5 bases not matched to a gene. The CDR3 is made up of 15 amino acids. Germline V CDR1 and CDR2: SGDLS, YYNGEE. Here the CDR3 reads CASSGKAGRTDTQYF. CDR3 nucleotide sequence: TGTGCCAGCAGCGGAAAAGCGGGACGCACAGATACGCAGTATTTT.

V usage is TRBV6-1 and J usage is TRBJ2-1; 7 bases are a match to TRBD2. CDR1 is MNHNS and CDR2 is SASEGT in the germline V gene. J gave up 3 bases and V 10 bases, and 9 bases lay outside the gene matches. The CDR3 is 14 residues long. CDR3 amino acids: CATKFGLGYNEQFF. CDR3 DNA: TGTGCCACGAAATTCGGACTAGGCTACAATGAGCAGTTCTTC.

The chain links TRBV25-1 to TRBJ1-1, with D unclear. The ends were cut back, 5 bases at V and 6 bases at J, with 7 bases in the middle. Germline CDR1 and CDR2: MGHDK and SYGVNS. This CDR3 contains 11 residues. CDR3 in DNA: TGTGCCAGCAGTCGTCTAGCTGAAGCTTTCTTT. This codes for CASSRLAEAFF.

This clone has a handful of counts. The rearrangement joins TRBV5-6 to TRBJ1-2, with 7 bases identical to TRBD1. Germline loops: CDR1 SGHDT, CDR2 YYEEEE. The CDR3 is 13 amino acids. The J segment lost 7 bases and the V segment lost 4 bases, leaving 7 bases of the junction unmatched. The CDR3 DNA reads as TGTGCCAGCAGCCCGACAGGGCCCGGTGGCTACACCTTC. This gives the protein CASSPTGPGGYTF.

This clone was seen once. The chain has TRBV19 and TRBJ2-3, with D possibly being TRBD1 (6 bases). The CDR3 has 14 amino acids. The V gene lost 3 bases and the J gene lost 4 bases, with 11 bases spanning the gap. The germline CDR1 and CDR2 sequences are LNHDA and SQIVND (reference sequence). The CDR3, as DNA: TGTGCCAGTAGTATTTGGGGGCGCGCAGATACGCAGTATTTT. The encoded protein is CASSIWGRADTQYF. Complete variable domain (other parts from reference TRBV19 and TRBJ2-3): DGGITQSPKYLFRKEGQNVTLSCEQNLNHDAMYWYRQDPGQGLRLIYYSQIVNDFQKGDIAEGYSVSREKKESFPLTVTSAQKNPTAFYLCASSIWGRADTQYFGPGTRLTVL.

The rearrangement links TRBV28 to TRBJ2-7; 8 bases are a match to TRBD2. Looked up from germline, CDR1 is MDHEN and CDR2 is SYDVKM. CDR3 length equals 13 residues. The ends lost 10 bases at V and 2 bases at J; junction bases unmatched: 7. This CDR3 is CANLSGAPYEQYF. The CDR3 region has the DNA TGTGCCAACCTTAGCGGGGCTCCCTACGAGCAGTACTTC.

This chain joins TRBV5-1 and TRBJ1-2, with D possibly TRBD1 on 6 matching bases. The CDR3 runs to 13 residues. The V end was cut by 4 bases, the J end by 2 bases, with 9 bases between. CDR1 is SGHRS and CDR2 is YFSETQ in the germline V gene. The CDR3, as DNA: TGCGCCAGCAGCCAGGACAGCAACTATGGCTACACCTTC. It is translated as CASSQDSNYGYTF. Filled out from reference TRBV5-1 and TRBJ1-2, the complete variable domain reads KAGVTQTPRYLIKTRGQQVTLSCSPISGHRSVSWYQQTPGQGLQFLFEYFSETQRNKGNFPGRFSGRQFSNSRSEMNVSTLELGDSALYLCASSQDSNYGYTFGSGTRLTVV.

This chain joins TRBV11-1 and TRBJ2-7, with a weak D call TRBD2 (6 bases). Germline-derived CDR1 and CDR2 are SGHAT and FQDESV (reference sequence). Trimming stripped 7 bases from V and 3 bases from J, with 16 bases between. The CDR3 spans 14 residues. CDR3 coding DNA: TGTGCCAGCACCCCCGAAAGCGGGCTCTACGAGCAGTACTTC. Translated, it gives CASTPESGLYEQYF.

J is TRBJ2-1 and V is TRBV7-9; 8 positions agree with TRBD2. CDR1 and CDR2 from the germline V gene are SEHNR and FQNEAQ (reference sequence). CDR3 size: 13 residues. The V segment lost 5 bases and the J segment 8 bases; nucleotides outside the gene matches: 5. Here the CDR3 reads CASSGRLAYEQFF. CDR3 nucleotides: TGTGCCAGCAGCGGCCGACTAGCGTATGAGCAGTTCTTC.

Only one count was recorded for this clone. The V call is TRBV4-1, the J call TRBJ1-2; D uncertain. Looked up from germline, CDR1 is MGHRA and CDR2 is YSYEKL. Trimming pared 5 bases from V and 4 bases from J, leaving 11 bases between. This CDR3 has 13 amino acids. The CDR3 DNA sequence: TGCGCCAGCAGCAAAAGTCCCAGCTATGGCTACACCTTC. Amino acids: CASSKSPSYGYTF.

This rearrangement joins TRBV5-1 to TRBJ2-7; D is possibly TRBD1 (5 bases). Germline V gene sequence: CDR1 SGHRS, CDR2 YFSETQ. V was clipped by 4 bases and J by 3 bases, with 5 bases between them. The CDR3 is made up of 11 amino acids. The CDR3 DNA is TGCGCCAGCAGCGGACACTACGAGCAGTACTTC. This translates into CASSGHYEQYF.

This chain uses TRBV6-5 with TRBJ2-7; 8 bases match TRBD1. V lost 4 bases and J lost 2; bases outside the gene matches: 10. The CDR3 runs 16 residues. Per germline, CDR1 MNHEY and CDR2 SVGAGI. CDR3: CASSSRTGRFAYEQYF. DNA for the CDR3: TGTGCCAGCAGTTCACGGACAGGGAGGTTCGCCTACGAGCAGTACTTC.

The V and J genes are TRBV11-2 and TRBJ2-1; D call uncertain. In germline, CDR1 is SGHAT, CDR2 FQNNGV. The CDR3 length is 14 residues. Trimming stripped 1 base from V and 0 bases from J, with 4 bases between. CDR3 nucleotide sequence: TGTGCCAGCAGCTTAGCCAGCTCCTACAATGAGCAGTTCTTC. Protein: CASSLASSYNEQFF.

The V call is TRBV28, the J call TRBJ2-5; 9 bases agree with TRBD1. The CDR3 has 15 amino acids. Trimming at V came to 6 bases and at J to 0 bases, leaving 5 bases not matched to a gene. Germline V lookup: CDR1 MDHEN, CDR2 SYDVKM. CDR3 DNA: TGTGCCAGCAGAGGACGACAGGGGGACCAAGAGACCCAGTACTTC. It is translated as CASRGRQGDQETQYF.

This clone was seen once. This rearrangement joins TRBV6-1 to TRBJ1-1; D gene uncertain. The CDR3 has 12 residues. Germline CDR1 reads MNHNS; CDR2 reads SASEGT. Deletions cut 0 bases from V and 8 bases from J, with 7 bases between. CDR3 protein: CASSEAISEAFF. The CDR3 DNA sequence: TGTGCCAGCAGTGAAGCAATATCCGAAGCTTTCTTT.

The rearrangement uses TRBV5-1 and TRBJ2-7; 14 positions agree with TRBD2. Germline CDR1 SGHRS, CDR2 YFSETQ. The CDR3 sequence is 17 residues long. Trimming cost V 0 bases and J 4 bases; bases outside gene matches: 6. Written as DNA, the CDR3 is TGCGCCAGCAGCTTGGGGGGGACTAGCGGGAGTTTGTACGAGCAGTACTTC. This translates into CASSLGGTSGSLYEQYF.

The chain combines TRBV27 with TRBJ1-1; tentative D call: TRBD1 (6 bases). The germline gives CDR1 MNHEY, CDR2 SMNVEV (reference sequence). This CDR3 has 14 residues. V was pared by 4 bases and J by 0 bases, with 9 bases between. The CDR3 loop is CASSYTGLNTEAFF. CDR3 coding DNA: TGTGCCAGCAGTTACACAGGGCTGAACACTGAAGCTTTCTTT.

This chain connects TRBV5-1 to TRBJ2-2; 10 nucleotides match TRBD1. There are 16 residues in the CDR3. The trim removed 3 bases at V and 1 base at J, leaving 3 bases unmatched. Germline CDR1 SGHRS, CDR2 YFSETQ. CDR3 protein: CASSSTGGRNTGELFF. The CDR3 bases are TGCGCCAGCAGCTCGACAGGGGGCAGGAACACCGGGGAGCTGTTTTTT.

The chain links TRBV6-4 to TRBJ2-3, with 10 positions matching TRBD1. Per germline, CDR1 MRHNA and CDR2 SNTAGT. The CDR3 loop spans 13 amino acids. V shed 6 bases and J 6 bases; nucleotides not matched to a gene: 3. This CDR3 is CASSQDRGDTQYF. CDR3 in DNA: TGTGCCAGCAGCCAGGACAGGGGGGATACGCAGTATTTT.

V usage is TRBV2 and J usage is TRBJ2-1; D possibly corresponds to TRBD2 (5 bases). From germline, CDR1 is SNHLY and CDR2 FYNNEI. The CDR3 covers 15 residues. V dropped 4 bases and J dropped 0 bases, with 10 bases sitting between them. Here the CDR3 DNA reads TGTGCCAGCAGTGTTGAGGGAAGCTCCTACAATGAGCAGTTCTTC. This translates into CASSVEGSSYNEQFF.